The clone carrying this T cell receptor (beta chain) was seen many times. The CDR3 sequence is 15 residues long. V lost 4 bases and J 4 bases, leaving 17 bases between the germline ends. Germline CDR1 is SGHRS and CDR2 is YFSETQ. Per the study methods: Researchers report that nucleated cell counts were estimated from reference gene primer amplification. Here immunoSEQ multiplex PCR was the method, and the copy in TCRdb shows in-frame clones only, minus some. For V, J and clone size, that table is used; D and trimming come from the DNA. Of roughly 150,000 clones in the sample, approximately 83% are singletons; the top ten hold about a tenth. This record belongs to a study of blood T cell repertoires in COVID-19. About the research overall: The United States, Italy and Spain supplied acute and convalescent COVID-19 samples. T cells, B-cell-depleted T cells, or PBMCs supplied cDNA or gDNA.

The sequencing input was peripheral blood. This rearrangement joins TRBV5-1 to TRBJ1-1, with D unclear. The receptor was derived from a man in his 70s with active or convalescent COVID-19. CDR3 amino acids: CASSQTGGDLTEAFF. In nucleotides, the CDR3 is TGCGCCAGCAGCCAGACCGGCGGGGATCTCACTGAAGCTTTCTTT.